The clone carrying this TCR beta chain was counted a single time. Antigen: not known. Repertoires were generated with immunoSEQ multiplex PCR, while TCRdb's copy carries only in-frame clones and drops some. The data contain roughly 110,000 clones, roughly 86% of them singletons. The data were taken from a study of radiotherapy plus CTLA-4 blockade in lung cancer. Study-level findings and limits: Early shifts in blood T cell clones, with interferon-beta, reportedly predicted response best. Following radiotherapy plus ipilimumab, tumor-derived TCR clones expanded in the blood.

The germline V gene encodes CDR1 SGHVS and CDR2 FNYEAQ. The CDR3 is made up of 13 amino acids. V was pared by 1 base and J by 2 bases, with 5 bases between. J is TRBJ1-1 and V is TRBV7-6; the D is unclear. The sequencing here drew on peripheral blood, taken from a patient treated with radiotherapy plus ipilimumab. The TCR was taken from a human donor with non-small cell lung cancer that progressed on radiotherapy plus ipilimumab. Some clones in this sample may be carry-over from other donors' samples. CDR3 DNA: TGTGCCAGCAGCTTAGTCGTAAACACTGAAGCTTTCTTT. It is translated as CASSLVVNTEAFF.